The rows below give T cell receptor beta chains drawn from one sample of a study of blood T cell repertoires in COVID-19. This table comes from immunoSEQ multiplex PCR, and its TCRdb copy is limited to in-frame clones, with some not included. The sample yields roughly 260,000 clones, 75% to 95% seen once. The sequenced sample consisted of PBMCs or T cells enriched from blood (not recorded which). These receptors were obtained from a woman younger than 35 who had recovered from COVID-19. The CDR3 runs from the conserved cysteine through the conserved F or W. Each record gives: J gene, CDR3 length, clone size, D gene, V gene, CDR3 DNA, CDR3 protein. A D gene is named only where the DNA matches it firmly. The listing skips clone size in some rows; elsewhere it reads once, few, many or a size class.

j_gene: TRBJ1-2; len: 14; abundance: -; d_gene: -; v_gene: TRBV6-5; CDR3nt: TGTGCCAGCAGTTATTCCGACGGACTCTATGGCTACACCTTC; CDR3aa: CASSYSDGLYGYTF
j_gene: TRBJ1-1; len: 13; abundance: -; d_gene: -; v_gene: TRBV7-8; CDR3nt: TGTGCCAGCAGCTTAGCGGTCCACACGGGGGCTTTCTTT; CDR3aa: CASSLAVHTGAFF
j_gene: TRBJ1-2; len: 15; abundance: -; d_gene: -; v_gene: TRBV2; CDR3nt: TGTGCCAGCAGCACCTCGGGTTTAGGGGGAAAGGGCTACACCTTC; CDR3aa: CASSTSGLGGKGYTF
j_gene: TRBJ2-5; len: 15; abundance: -; d_gene: -; v_gene: TRBV2; CDR3nt: TGTGCCAGCAGTACCCCTGACTGGAAGCAAGAGACCCAGTACTTC; CDR3aa: CASSTPDWKQETQYF
j_gene: TRBJ2-1; len: 16; abundance: -; d_gene: -; v_gene: TRBV6-1; CDR3nt: TGTGCCAGCAGTGCTGGGAGGGGGGACCGTCGCAATGAGCAGTTCTTC; CDR3aa: CASSAGRGDRRNEQFF
j_gene: TRBJ2-1; len: 12; abundance: -; d_gene: -; v_gene: TRBV5-6; CDR3nt: TGTGCCAGCAGCTTGGCCGGTATTTCGGTGTTCTTC; CDR3aa: CASSLAGISVFF
j_gene: TRBJ1-1; len: 12; abundance: -; d_gene: -; v_gene: TRBV12-3/TRBV12-4; CDR3nt: TGTGCCAGCAGTCTAACTCTTGCTGAAGCTTTCTTT; CDR3aa: CASSLTLAEAFF
j_gene: TRBJ2-3; len: 17; abundance: -; d_gene: TRBD2; v_gene: TRBV15; CDR3nt: TGTGCCACCAGCAGACCGCGGGGGGGCTTGGGCACAGATACGCAGTATTTT; CDR3aa: CATSRPRGGLGTDTQYF
j_gene: TRBJ1-2; len: 16; abundance: -; d_gene: -; v_gene: TRBV7-2; CDR3nt: TGTGCCAGCAGCTTGGCTGGGGACGGGGAGGTCGGGGGCTACACCTTC; CDR3aa: CASSLAGDGEVGGYTF
j_gene: TRBJ2-2; len: 15; abundance: -; d_gene: -; v_gene: TRBV7-2; CDR3nt: TGTGCCAGCAGCCCCACTAGAAAGAACACCGGGGAGCTGTTTTTT; CDR3aa: CASSPTRKNTGELFF
j_gene: TRBJ2-3; len: 17; abundance: -; d_gene: TRBD2; v_gene: TRBV5-4; CDR3nt: TGTGCCAGCAGCTTGGCCCCTAGCGGGGCGTCCTACGATACGCAGTATTTT; CDR3aa: CASSLAPSGASYDTQYF
j_gene: TRBJ2-5; len: 16; abundance: -; d_gene: -; v_gene: TRBV9; CDR3nt: TGTGCCAGCAGCGTAGGGGGGACACCGGAGGTGGAGACCCAGTACTTC; CDR3aa: CASSVGGTPEVETQYF
j_gene: TRBJ1-1; len: 13; abundance: -; d_gene: -; v_gene: TRBV12-3/TRBV12-4; CDR3nt: TGTGCCAGCAGTTTCCCAGGATACACTGAAGCTTTCTTT; CDR3aa: CASSFPGYTEAFF
j_gene: TRBJ1-2; len: 12; abundance: -; d_gene: -; v_gene: TRBV12-3/TRBV12-4; CDR3nt: TGTGCCAGCAGTTTTGAGGGTTACGGCTACACCTTC; CDR3aa: CASSFEGYGYTF
j_gene: TRBJ1-2; len: 11; abundance: -; d_gene: -; v_gene: TRBV2; CDR3nt: TGTGCCAGCAGTGGGCGGGGCGCTTACACCTTC; CDR3aa: CASSGRGAYTF
j_gene: TRBJ1-3; len: 14; abundance: -; d_gene: TRBD1; v_gene: TRBV7-6; CDR3nt: TGTGCCAGCAGCTTGGGACAGCCTGGAAACACCATATATTTT; CDR3aa: CASSLGQPGNTIYF
j_gene: TRBJ1-1; len: 12; abundance: once; d_gene: -; v_gene: TRBV12-3/TRBV12-4; CDR3nt: TGTGCCAGCAGTACTAACGTCTTTGAAGCTTTCTTT; CDR3aa: CASSTNVFEAFF
j_gene: TRBJ1-2; len: 12; abundance: once; d_gene: -; v_gene: TRBV29-1; CDR3nt: TGCAGCGCTAGACCGGGGGACTATGGCTACACCTTC; CDR3aa: CSARPGDYGYTF
j_gene: TRBJ2-3; len: 17; abundance: -; d_gene: TRBD2; v_gene: TRBV13; CDR3nt: TGTGCCAGCAGCTCAGGACTAGCGGGAGGTTCCCCAGATACGCAGTATTTT; CDR3aa: CASSSGLAGGSPDTQYF
j_gene: TRBJ2-3; len: 15; abundance: -; d_gene: TRBD2; v_gene: TRBV29-1; CDR3nt: TGCAGCGTTTCCGGGACTAGCGGTAGCACAGATACGCAGTATTTT; CDR3aa: CSVSGTSGSTDTQYF
j_gene: TRBJ1-1; len: 13; abundance: -; d_gene: -; v_gene: TRBV3-1/TRBV3-2; CDR3nt: TGTGCCAGCAGCCTAACAGGGCCCAGTGAAGCTTTCTTT; CDR3aa: CASSLTGPSEAFF
j_gene: TRBJ1-4; len: 15; abundance: -; d_gene: TRBD1; v_gene: TRBV18; CDR3nt: TGTGCCAGCTCACCCTCAGGGACAGGTGACGAAAAACTGTTTTTT; CDR3aa: CASSPSGTGDEKLFF
j_gene: TRBJ1-3; len: 15; abundance: -; d_gene: -; v_gene: TRBV12-5; CDR3nt: TGTGCTAGTGGCCCCGGGGACTTAAATGGAAACACCATATATTTT; CDR3aa: CASGPGDLNGNTIYF
j_gene: TRBJ2-2; len: 18; abundance: -; d_gene: -; v_gene: TRBV7-9; CDR3nt: TGTGCCAGCAGCTTAGAGGACTGGTCGCGGGTGAACACCGGGGAGCTGTTTTTT; CDR3aa: CASSLEDWSRVNTGELFF
j_gene: TRBJ1-1; len: 13; abundance: -; d_gene: -; v_gene: TRBV6-1; CDR3nt: TGTGCCAGCAGTGAAGTCCAGAACACTGAAGCTTTCTTT; CDR3aa: CASSEVQNTEAFF